The rows below give T cell receptor beta chains drawn from one sample of a study of T cell responses to AZD1222 COVID-19 vaccine. Libraries were prepared by immunoSEQ multiplex PCR; TCRdb keeps only in-frame clonotypes and omits some of them. Among under 140,000 clones, less than 95% were seen once, and the ten largest hold over 6.5%. The material was peripheral blood, obtained on day 0 of AZD1222 vaccination. These receptors were obtained from an adult in good health. CDR3s include the opening cysteine and the closing phenylalanine or tryptophan. A D gene is named only where the DNA matches it firmly. Clone size, where shown, is once, few, many, or a class for clones that have expanded.

d_call clone_size j_call v_call cdr3_aa cdr3_nt
. . TRBJ1-6 TRBV7-8 CASRSGRDVKNSPLHF TGTGCCAGCAGGTCAGGACGGGACGTCAAAAATTCACCCCTCCACTTT
TRBD2 . TRBJ2-5 TRBV6-5 CASTRGLAETQYF TGTGCCAGCACCCGAGGACTAGCGGAGACCCAGTACTTC
. . TRBJ1-3 TRBV30 CAWSRTESIYF TGTGCCTGGAGTCGTACAGAGTCGATATATTTT
TRBD2 once TRBJ2-2 TRBV5-4 CASLENGLAGINTGELFF TGTGCCAGCCTAGAAAACGGACTAGCGGGAATAAACACCGGGGAGCTGTTTTTT
. . TRBJ1-6 TRBV19 CASSISRAYNSPLHF TGTGCCAGTAGTATATCGAGGGCCTATAATTCACCCCTCCACTTT
. . TRBJ1-1 TRBV29-1 CSVNTGMNTEAFF TGCAGCGTCAATACAGGCATGAACACTGAAGCTTTCTTT
TRBD2 . TRBJ2-3 TRBV27 CASSFWSGEITDTQYF TGTGCCAGCAGTTTCTGGAGCGGGGAGATCACAGATACGCAGTATTTT
. . TRBJ2-3 TRBV18 CASSPQRGGISTDTQYF TGTGCCAGCTCACCCCAAAGGGGGGGGATTAGCACAGATACGCAGTATTTT
TRBD2 . TRBJ2-1 TRBV7-9 CASSIRGGDEQFF TGTGCCAGCAGTATTCGGGGGGGCGATGAGCAGTTCTTC
. . TRBJ1-1 TRBV7-3 CASSLGQGYTEAFF TGTGCCAGCAGTCTGGGGCAGGGCTACACTGAAGCTTTCTTT
. . TRBJ1-2 TRBV6-5 CASSYRHYNYGYTF TGTGCCAGCAGTTACCGCCACTACAACTATGGCTACACCTTC
. . TRBJ1-2 TRBV2 CAGNRANYGYTF TGTGCCGGTAACAGGGCGAACTATGGCTACACCTTC
TRBD1 . TRBJ1-1 TRBV11-3 CASSPKTYRGNMNTEAFF TGTGCCAGCAGCCCAAAGACATACAGGGGGAACATGAACACTGAAGCTTTCTTT
. . TRBJ1-1 TRBV6-1 CASSDAGAVNTEAFF TGTGCCAGCAGTGACGCAGGGGCGGTGAACACTGAAGCTTTCTTT
. . TRBJ1-2 TRBV6-2/TRBV6-3 CASSTGLGGYTF TGTGCCAGCAGTACAGGGCTAGGTGGCTACACCTTC
. . TRBJ2-5 TRBV6-5 CASSYSNHPAETQYF TGTGCCAGCAGTTACTCCAACCACCCCGCGGAGACCCAGTACTTC
. . TRBJ1-3 TRBV12-2 CASRLVGQGSGNTIYF .
. . TRBJ2-2 TRBV27 CASSLTGELFF TGTGCCAGCAGTTTAACCGGGGAGCTGTTTTTT
TRBD2 . TRBJ2-3 TRBV5-1 CASSLASGGRTDTQYF TGCGCCAGCAGCTTGGCTAGCGGGGGGCGCACAGATACGCAGTATTTT
. once TRBJ2-7 TRBV12-5 CASGDPPRGHSYEQYF TGTGCTAGTGGTGATCCCCCTCGGGGCCATTCCTACGAGCAGTACTTC
. . TRBJ2-1 TRBV19 CASSKGLERHNEQFF TGTGCCAGTAGTAAGGGACTTGAGAGGCACAATGAGCAGTTCTTC
. . TRBJ1-1 TRBV19 CASSPRTGRWNTEAFF TGTGCCAGTAGTCCAAGAACAGGGCGATGGAACACTGAAGCTTTCTTT
. . TRBJ2-7 TRBV3-1/TRBV3-2 CASSPLGYEQYF TGTGCCAGCAGCCCTCTTGGGTACGAGCAGTACTTC
. . TRBJ2-1 TRBV5-1 CASSLYPGVGVGNEQFF TGCGCCAGCAGCTTGTACCCGGGAGTAGGCGTTGGCAATGAGCAGTTCTTC
. . TRBJ1-1 TRBV7-9 CASSLVPRGQAYNTEAFF TGTGCCAGCAGCTTAGTGCCCCGGGGGCAGGCTTATAACACTGAAGCTTTCTTT
TRBD2 . TRBJ2-1 TRBV6-5 CASSKGLAGVNEQFF TGTGCCAGCAGCAAGGGACTAGCGGGAGTCAATGAGCAGTTCTTC
. . TRBJ2-7 TRBV25-1 CASSESWGTNAFEQYF TGTGCCAGCAGTGAAAGCTGGGGGACAAACGCCTTCGAGCAGTACTTC
. . TRBJ2-2 TRBV6-1 CASSEAFDSTGELFF TGTGCCAGCAGTGAAGCCTTTGACAGCACCGGGGAGCTGTTTTTT
. . TRBJ1-1 TRBV9 CASSVKRDTEAFF TGTGCCAGCAGCGTAAAAAGGGACACTGAAGCTTTCTTT
. . TRBJ2-5 TRBV11-3 CASSLNGLTQYF TGTGCCAGCAGCTTAAATGGGCTGACCCAGTACTTC
. . TRBJ1-1 TRBV14 CASSLSIEGPEAFF TGTGCCAGCAGCCTTTCTATAGAGGGGCCTGAAGCTTTCTTT
TRBD2 . TRBJ2-1 TRBV5-4 CASSPSSSGGFYNEQFF TGTGCCAGCAGCCCTAGCTCAAGCGGGGGATTCTACAATGAGCAGTTCTTC
TRBD1 . TRBJ2-5 TRBV5-1 CASSLWTGGETQYF TGCGCCAGCAGCTTATGGACAGGGGGAGAGACCCAGTACTTC
. . TRBJ1-4 TRBV24-1 CATSGGATNEKLFF TGTGCCACCTCTGGAGGCGCGACTAATGAAAAACTGTTTTTT
TRBD1 once TRBJ1-1 TRBV18 CASKNEGTGSTEAFF TGTGCCAGCAAAAACGAAGGGACAGGGTCCACTGAAGCTTTCTTT
. . TRBJ1-5 TRBV5-6 CASSLAGSDQPQHF TGTGCCAGCAGCTTGGCAGGGAGTGATCAGCCCCAGCATTTT
. . TRBJ1-1 TRBV19 CASMGSLNTEAFF TGTGCCAGTATGGGGAGCTTAAACACTGAAGCTTTCTTT
. once TRBJ2-7 TRBV28 CASSFKVGGTNYEQYF TGTGCCAGCAGTTTCAAAGTAGGCGGCACTAACTACGAGCAGTACTTC
. . TRBJ2-3 TRBV1 CTSSQDPASGGGTDTQYF TGCACCAGCAGCCAAGATCCGGCTAGCGGGGGTGGGACAGATACGCAGTATTTT
TRBD2 . TRBJ2-1 TRBV3-1/TRBV3-2 CASSPVNRGGNEQFF TGTGCCAGCAGCCCAGTGAACCGGGGGGGGAATGAGCAGTTCTTC
TRBD1 . TRBJ1-1 TRBV6-5 CASSYSGRGRTEAFF TGTGCCAGCAGTTACTCGGGCAGGGGGCGTACTGAAGCTTTCTTT
. once TRBJ1-2 TRBV5-4 CASSPELLYGYTF TGTGCCAGCAGCCCGGAGCTTCTCTATGGCTACACCTTC
. . TRBJ1-5 TRBV25-1 CARPEGQDDQPQHF TGTGCCAGACCCGAGGGGCAGGACGATCAGCCCCAGCATTTT
. . TRBJ1-1 TRBV18 CASSPPLMAAGGTEAFF TGTGCCAGCTCACCCCCCTTAATGGCGGCGGGGGGCACTGAAGCTTTCTTT
. . TRBJ1-6 TRBV5-1 CASSFGFNSPLHF TGCGCCAGCAGCTTTGGGTTTAATTCACCCCTCCACTTT
. . TRBJ1-1 TRBV19 CASSRLRGEAFF TGTGCCAGTAGCCGATTGAGGGGTGAAGCTTTCTTT
. few TRBJ1-2 TRBV5-1 CASSLAKGVNNYGYTF TGCGCCAGCAGCTTGGCCAAGGGGGTGAACAACTATGGCTACACCTTC
. . TRBJ1-1 TRBV12-3/TRBV12-4 CASSFTTEAFF TGTGCCAGCAGTTTTACCACTGAAGCTTTCTTT
. . TRBJ1-2 TRBV30 CAWRGGPYFGYTF TGTGCCTGGAGAGGAGGTCCTTATTTTGGCTACACCTTC